This TCR beta chain was sequenced during a study of blood T cell repertoires in COVID-19. Study as a whole: Sites in the United States, Italy and Spain provided acute and convalescent COVID-19 samples. PBMCs, B-cell-depleted T cells, or T cells provided the cDNA or gDNA that made up the material.

Study processing details: Reference gene primers were amplified, and this amplification served to estimate nucleated cell counts. Only in-frame clones appear in the TCRdb table, and some are missing; sequencing was by immunoSEQ multiplex PCR. V, J and clone size are those of that table, while D and trimming were read from the DNA. Among about 73,000 clones listed, 82% were seen once. Germline V gene lookup returns CDR1 MGHDK and CDR2 SYGVNS. Trimming at V came to 8 bases and at J to 9 bases, leaving 11 bases not matched to a gene. The CDR3 sequence is 14 residues long. V and J are TRBV25-1 and TRBJ1-5; 9 nucleotides match TRBD1. Sequenced sample: peripheral blood. This sequence was found in a woman aged 55 to 70 with acute or convalescent COVID-19. This CDR3 reads CASGPGTGMGPQHF. The CDR3 nucleotides are TGTGCCAGCGGACCGGGGACAGGGATGGGGCCCCAGCATTTT.